A selection of T cell receptor beta chains follows, all from one sample in a study of T cells after yellow fever vaccination. Using its own MiXCR run on the 5' RACE reads, TCRdb lists one record per CDR3 protein. The profile shows 620,000 or so distinct CDR3 sequences, roughly a sixth of them singletons. The sample was PBMCs, taken about 5 days after the first yellow fever vaccination. These receptors originate from a man in his late teens or twenties who received the YFV17D yellow fever vaccine. CDR3s include the opening cysteine and the closing phenylalanine or tryptophan. D genes are given only for firm matches. Clone size is given for some rows only: seen once, a few or many times, or a class if the clone is expanded.

D gene: NA; clone size: many; V gene: TRBV4-1; J gene: TRBJ2-3; CDR3 protein: CASSQVAGDTQYF; CDR3 DNA: TGCGCCAGCAGCCAAGTAGCCGGAGATACGCAGTATTTT
D gene: TRBD1; clone size: NA; V gene: TRBV11-2; J gene: TRBJ2-1; CDR3 protein: CASSSLTGGSYNEQFF; CDR3 DNA: TGTGCCAGCAGCTCTCTGACAGGGGGCTCCTACAATGAGCAGTTCTTC
D gene: NA; clone size: NA; V gene: TRBV6-5; J gene: TRBJ2-4; CDR3 protein: CASSYSMGYKNIQYF; CDR3 DNA: TGTGCCAGCAGTTACTCGATGGGGTACAAAAACATTCAGTACTTC
D gene: NA; clone size: many; V gene: TRBV6-1; J gene: TRBJ2-1; CDR3 protein: CASSRDYEQFF; CDR3 DNA: TGTGCCAGCAGCAGGGACTATGAGCAGTTCTTC
D gene: NA; clone size: NA; V gene: TRBV7-3; J gene: TRBJ1-2; CDR3 protein: CASSLSGGGRGYTF; CDR3 DNA: TGTGCCAGCAGCTTAAGTGGTGGGGGGCGAGGCTACACCTTC
D gene: NA; clone size: few; V gene: TRBV12-3/TRBV12-4; J gene: TRBJ2-5; CDR3 protein: CASRQNQETQYF; CDR3 DNA: TGTGCCAGCAGACAAAACCAAGAGACCCAGTACTTC
D gene: NA; clone size: few; V gene: TRBV4-2; J gene: TRBJ2-2; CDR3 protein: CASSQEAQQGGTGELFF; CDR3 DNA: TGTGCCAGCAGCCAAGAGGCGCAACAGGGAGGGACCGGGGAGCTGTTTTTT
D gene: NA; clone size: once; V gene: TRBV28; J gene: TRBJ1-5; CDR3 protein: CASSFYASTVYGNQPQHF; CDR3 DNA: TGTGCCAGCAGTTTCTATGCTTCGACTGTTTATGGCAATCAGCCCCAGCATTTT
D gene: TRBD2; clone size: NA; V gene: TRBV7-9; J gene: TRBJ2-7; CDR3 protein: CASSLAVTGGYEQYF; CDR3 DNA: TGTGCCAGCAGCTTAGCCGTCACGGGGGGCTACGAGCAGTACTTC
D gene: NA; clone size: NA; V gene: TRBV5-1; J gene: TRBJ1-3; CDR3 protein: CASSLAGRGNTIYF; CDR3 DNA: TGCGCCAGCAGCTTGGCGGGACGCGGAAACACCATATATTTT
D gene: NA; clone size: NA; V gene: TRBV10-3; J gene: TRBJ2-6; CDR3 protein: CAIGSSSGANVLTF; CDR3 DNA: TGTGCCATCGGTTCTAGCTCTGGGGCCAACGTCCTGACTTTC
D gene: TRBD1; clone size: NA; V gene: TRBV10-3; J gene: TRBJ1-1; CDR3 protein: CAIRGTGGGEAFF; CDR3 DNA: TGTGCCATCAGAGGGACAGGGGGCGGTGAAGCTTTCTTT
D gene: TRBD1; clone size: NA; V gene: TRBV11-2; J gene: TRBJ1-1; CDR3 protein: CASRRGTATEAFF; CDR3 DNA: TGTGCCAGCAGGAGGGGGACAGCTACTGAAGCTTTCTTT
D gene: NA; clone size: few; V gene: TRBV5-1; J gene: TRBJ1-2; CDR3 protein: CASSLEGSATF; CDR3 DNA: TGCGCCAGCAGCTTGGAAGGATCAGCCACCTTC
D gene: TRBD2; clone size: few; V gene: TRBV20-1; J gene: TRBJ2-1; CDR3 protein: CSARDFSGGGYNEQFF; CDR3 DNA: TGCAGTGCTAGAGACTTTAGCGGGGGGGGGTACAATGAGCAGTTCTTC
D gene: TRBD1; clone size: NA; V gene: TRBV5-1; J gene: TRBJ2-1; CDR3 protein: CASSLYPRDRVLNEQFF; CDR3 DNA: TGCGCCAGCAGCTTGTACCCTCGGGACAGGGTGCTCAATGAGCAGTTCTTC
D gene: NA; clone size: NA; V gene: TRBV7-2; J gene: TRBJ2-3; CDR3 protein: CASSTNERDTQYF; CDR3 DNA: TGTGCCAGCAGCACCAACGAGAGGGATACGCAGTATTTT
D gene: TRBD2; clone size: NA; V gene: TRBV4-2; J gene: TRBJ2-1; CDR3 protein: CASSLERGLAGYNEQFF; CDR3 DNA: TGTGCCAGCAGCCTGGAGCGGGGACTAGCGGGCTACAATGAGCAGTTCTTC
D gene: NA; clone size: few; V gene: TRBV20-1; J gene: TRBJ2-5; CDR3 protein: CSARTGGRETQYF; CDR3 DNA: TGCAGTGCTCGGACGGGGGGCCGAGAGACCCAGTACTTC
D gene: NA; clone size: few; V gene: TRBV12-3/TRBV12-4; J gene: TRBJ1-3; CDR3 protein: CASIGPVMGSGNTIYF; CDR3 DNA: TGTGCCAGCATTGGCCCCGTTATGGGCTCTGGAAACACCATATATTTT
D gene: TRBD2; clone size: few; V gene: TRBV7-2; J gene: TRBJ2-7; CDR3 protein: CASSRERGASYEQYF; CDR3 DNA: TGTGCCAGCAGCCGAGAGCGGGGGGCCTCCTACGAGCAGTACTTC
D gene: NA; clone size: NA; V gene: TRBV7-6; J gene: TRBJ2-2; CDR3 protein: CASSLGEWRGAGELFF; CDR3 DNA: TGTGCCAGCAGCTTGGGGGAATGGAGGGGCGCCGGGGAGCTGTTTTTT
D gene: NA; clone size: NA; V gene: TRBV4-1; J gene: TRBJ2-2; CDR3 protein: CASSPLGTRSTGELFF; CDR3 DNA: TGCGCCAGCAGCCCCTTAGGTACTAGGAGCACCGGGGAGCTGTTTTTT
D gene: NA; clone size: few; V gene: TRBV5-4; J gene: TRBJ1-2; CDR3 protein: CASRGGGPRASGYTF; CDR3 DNA: TGTGCCAGCAGGGGGGGGGGGCCAAGAGCGTCCGGCTACACCTTC
D gene: NA; clone size: few; V gene: TRBV5-1; J gene: TRBJ2-2; CDR3 protein: CASRSRDVGTGELFF; CDR3 DNA: TGCGCCAGCAGGTCACGGGACGTCGGCACCGGGGAGCTGTTTTTT
D gene: NA; clone size: few; V gene: TRBV6-1; J gene: TRBJ2-5; CDR3 protein: CASSLDWNQETQYF; CDR3 DNA: TGTGCCAGCAGTCTAGACTGGAACCAAGAGACCCAGTACTTC
D gene: NA; clone size: NA; V gene: TRBV7-9; J gene: TRBJ2-5; CDR3 protein: CASSPVVERGQYF; CDR3 DNA: TGTGCCAGCAGCCCAGTGGTGGAGCGCGGCCAGTACTTC
D gene: NA; clone size: NA; V gene: TRBV5-1; J gene: TRBJ2-6; CDR3 protein: CASSAGWGTGANVLTF; CDR3 DNA: TGCGCCAGCAGCGCGGGCTGGGGGACTGGGGCCAACGTCCTGACTTTC
D gene: NA; clone size: NA; V gene: TRBV7-2; J gene: TRBJ2-1; CDR3 protein: CASSLGAAQPYNEQFF; CDR3 DNA: TGTGCCAGCAGCTTAGGAGCGGCCCAACCCTACAATGAGCAGTTCTTC
D gene: NA; clone size: NA; V gene: TRBV20-1; J gene: TRBJ2-7; CDR3 protein: CSARDWGVGSYEQYF; CDR3 DNA: TGCAGTGCTAGAGATTGGGGGGTCGGCTCCTACGAGCAGTACTTC
D gene: TRBD2; clone size: NA; V gene: TRBV10-3; J gene: TRBJ2-2; CDR3 protein: CAISGTSGNTGELFF; CDR3 DNA: TGTGCCATCAGTGGGACTAGTGGGAACACCGGGGAGCTGTTTTTT
D gene: NA; clone size: NA; V gene: TRBV13; J gene: TRBJ1-2; CDR3 protein: CASSPQGWYGYTF; CDR3 DNA: TGTGCCAGCAGCCCTCAGGGGTGGTATGGCTACACCTTC
D gene: NA; clone size: NA; V gene: TRBV4-2; J gene: TRBJ1-1; CDR3 protein: CASSQDAGSPIWAFF; CDR3 DNA: TGTGCCAGCAGCCAAGATGCGGGTAGTCCTATATGGGCTTTCTTT
D gene: TRBD1; clone size: NA; V gene: TRBV7-2; J gene: TRBJ2-1; CDR3 protein: CASSPDRGLQQFF; CDR3 DNA: TGTGCCAGCAGCCCCGACAGGGGCTTACAGCAGTTCTTC
D gene: NA; clone size: NA; V gene: TRBV12-3/TRBV12-4; J gene: TRBJ2-3; CDR3 protein: CASSREQADTQYF; CDR3 DNA: TGTGCCAGCAGCCGGGAACAGGCAGATACGCAGTATTTT
D gene: NA; clone size: NA; V gene: TRBV20-1; J gene: TRBJ1-2; CDR3 protein: CSARAQGGGYTF; CDR3 DNA: TGCAGTGCTAGAGCTCAGGGAGGTGGCTACACCTTC
D gene: NA; clone size: few; V gene: TRBV15; J gene: TRBJ2-1; CDR3 protein: CATSIGTRTYNEQFF; CDR3 DNA: TGTGCCACCAGCATTGGGACACGAACCTACAATGAGCAGTTCTTC
D gene: NA; clone size: few; V gene: TRBV7-6; J gene: TRBJ2-3; CDR3 protein: CASSLSGPRQDTQYF; CDR3 DNA: TGTGCCAGCAGCTTATCTGGACCTAGGCAAGATACGCAGTATTTT
D gene: NA; clone size: few; V gene: TRBV18; J gene: TRBJ1-1; CDR3 protein: CASSPPGEVTEAFF; CDR3 DNA: TGTGCCAGCTCACCACCGGGGGAGGTCACTGAAGCTTTCTTT
D gene: NA; clone size: few; V gene: TRBV7-8; J gene: TRBJ1-4; CDR3 protein: CASSLGWGRADEKLFF; CDR3 DNA: TGTGCCAGCAGCTTAGGTTGGGGGCGAGCTGATGAAAAACTGTTTTTT
D gene: NA; clone size: NA; V gene: TRBV3-1; J gene: TRBJ1-2; CDR3 protein: CASSQEENYGYTF; CDR3 DNA: TGTGCCAGCAGCCAAGAAGAGAACTATGGCTACACCTTC
D gene: NA; clone size: few; V gene: TRBV5-1; J gene: TRBJ2-1; CDR3 protein: CASSGLGGYNEQFF; CDR3 DNA: TGCGCCAGCAGTGGGCTAGGGGGATACAATGAGCAGTTCTTC